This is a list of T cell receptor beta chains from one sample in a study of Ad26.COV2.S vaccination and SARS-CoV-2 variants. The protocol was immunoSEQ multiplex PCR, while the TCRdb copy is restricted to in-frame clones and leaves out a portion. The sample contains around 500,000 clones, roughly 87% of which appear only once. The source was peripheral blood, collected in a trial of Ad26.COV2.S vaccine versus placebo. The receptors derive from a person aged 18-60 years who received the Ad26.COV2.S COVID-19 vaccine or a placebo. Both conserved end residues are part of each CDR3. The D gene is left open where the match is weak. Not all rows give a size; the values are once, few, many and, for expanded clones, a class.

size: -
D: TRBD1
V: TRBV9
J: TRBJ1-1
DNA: TGTGCCAGCAGCGTCGGGACAGGGGGCTATGAAGCTTTCTTT
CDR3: CASSVGTGGYEAFF

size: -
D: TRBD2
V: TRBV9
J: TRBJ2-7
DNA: TGTGCCAGCAGCTCTAGCGGGACCGCCACCGAGCAGTACTTC
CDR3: CASSSSGTATEQYF

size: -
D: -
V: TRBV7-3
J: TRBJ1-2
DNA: TGTGCCAGCAGCCCCGACGGAAATTATGGCTACACCTTC
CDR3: CASSPDGNYGYTF

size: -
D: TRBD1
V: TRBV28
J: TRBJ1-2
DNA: TGTGCCAGCAGTTCACGGAGGGGCAGGGGGTTCTATGGCTACACCTTC
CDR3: CASSSRRGRGFYGYTF

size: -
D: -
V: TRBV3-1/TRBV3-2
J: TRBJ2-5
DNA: TGTGCCAGCAGCCAAGTGGTGACTAGTAACGAGGAGACCCAGTACTTC
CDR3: CASSQVVTSNEETQYF

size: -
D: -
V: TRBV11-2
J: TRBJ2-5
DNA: TGTGCCAGCAGCTTGGGATGGAAAGAGACCCAGTACTTC
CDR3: CASSLGWKETQYF

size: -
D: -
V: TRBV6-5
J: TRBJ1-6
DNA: TGTGCCAGCAAGCGGGAGGAGAGGGGTAATTCACCCCTCCACTTT
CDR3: CASKREERGNSPLHF

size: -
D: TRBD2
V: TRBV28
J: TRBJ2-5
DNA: TGTGCCAGCAGATCTAAAACTAGCGCCCTCCAAGAGACCCAGTACTTC
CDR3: CASRSKTSALQETQYF

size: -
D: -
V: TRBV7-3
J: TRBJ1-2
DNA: TGTGCCAGCAGCTTAACTCTAGCGGATGGCTACACCTTC
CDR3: CASSLTLADGYTF

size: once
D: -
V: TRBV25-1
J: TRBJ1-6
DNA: TGTGCCAGCAGTGAATATCGGAATTCACCCCTCCACTTT
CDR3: CASSEYRNSPLHF

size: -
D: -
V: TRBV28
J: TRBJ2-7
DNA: TGTGCCAGCAGAAGGGGCTCGTACGAGCAGTACTTC
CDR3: CASRRGSYEQYF

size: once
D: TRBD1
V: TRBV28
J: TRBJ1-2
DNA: TGTGCCCTCGGGACAGCTTATGGCTACACCTTC
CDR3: CALGTAYGYTF

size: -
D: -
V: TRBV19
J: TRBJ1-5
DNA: TGTGCCAGTAGTCCCTCGGGCCAGGCAGGCTACAATCAGCCCCAGCATTTT
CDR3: CASSPSGQAGYNQPQHF

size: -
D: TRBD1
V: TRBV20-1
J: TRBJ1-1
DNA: TGCAGTGCTAGTGCCGGGACAGGGGGCGAAAGGACTGAAGCTTTCTTT
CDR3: CSASAGTGGERTEAFF

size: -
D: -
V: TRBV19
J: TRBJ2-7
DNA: TGTGCCAGTAGTGCCCGGACGGGAGAGCAGTACTTC
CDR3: CASSARTGEQYF

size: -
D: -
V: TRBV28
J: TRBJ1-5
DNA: TGTGCCAGCAGTGACTCCGGGACACTCAATCAGCCCCAGCATTTT
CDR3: CASSDSGTLNQPQHF

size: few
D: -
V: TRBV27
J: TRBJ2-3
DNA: TGTGCTTCAAGTTGGGGCCTAGACACAGATACGCAGTATTTT
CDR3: CASSWGLDTDTQYF

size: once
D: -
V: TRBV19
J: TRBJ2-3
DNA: TGTGCCAGTAGTGCGCGGAGAGCAGATACGCAGTATTTT
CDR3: CASSARRADTQYF

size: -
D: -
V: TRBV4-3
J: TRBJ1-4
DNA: TGCGCCAGCAGCCAATCGGTAGCTTCTGCAACTAATGAAAAACTGTTTTTT
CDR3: CASSQSVASATNEKLFF

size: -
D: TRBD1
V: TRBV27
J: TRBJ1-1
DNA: TGTGCCAGCAGTTCCTATCCCGGGACAGGGAGGACTGAAGCTTTCTTT
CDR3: CASSSYPGTGRTEAFF

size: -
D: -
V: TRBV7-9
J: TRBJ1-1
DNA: TGTGCCAGCAGCTTAGGGGCCTATCTGCCGGACACTGAAGCTTTCTTT
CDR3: CASSLGAYLPDTEAFF

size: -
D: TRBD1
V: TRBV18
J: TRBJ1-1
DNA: TGTGCCAGCTCACCACCCGGGACAGGGAGTCGGGCTTTCTTT
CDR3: CASSPPGTGSRAFF

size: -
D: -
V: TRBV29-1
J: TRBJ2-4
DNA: TGCAGCGTTGAGGGGACACACCAAAACATTCAGTACTTC
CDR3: CSVEGTHQNIQYF